Following are 19 T cell receptor beta chains from one sample sequenced in a study of T cell changes during pregnancy in multiple sclerosis (dated by TCRdb to about 2019). Libraries were prepared through the immunoSEQ multiplex PCR assay. This is the immuneACCESS table as TCRdb keeps it, with only in-frame sequences that have V and J called. A part of the clones is gone; compared with another copy, unresolved V genes explain less than half, and the rest is unexplained. The sample includes around 40,000 clones, with 75% to 90% observed a single time. 1% to 1.5% of the sample is in the top ten clones. Specimen: CD4+ T cells from peripheral blood mononuclear cells, collected in the first trimester of pregnancy. The source is a female donor with multiple sclerosis, enrolled in a pregnancy study.

The chain carries TRBV2 and TRBJ2-1; TRBD2 agrees at 8 bases. The V segment lost 6 bases and the J segment 9 bases; nucleotides outside the gene matches: 19. CDR1 is SNHLY and CDR2 is FYNNEI in the germline V gene. This CDR3 comprises 17 residues. DNA for the CDR3: TGTGCCAGCAGGATGACCGCTCCGGGACTAGATACCGGTGAGCAGTTCTTC. Protein product: CASRMTAPGLDTGEQFF.

The table lists this clone with a count of one. The V call is TRBV10-3, the J call TRBJ1-2, with TRBD1 identical over 8 bases. CDR1 ENHRY and CDR2 SYGVKD come from the germline V gene. This CDR3 spans 13 amino acids. Trimming removed 2 bases from V and 8 bases from J; junction bases left unmatched: 4. The CDR3 DNA reads TGTGCCATCAGTGAGCAGGGGGCAGGAGGCTACACCTTC. Translation gives CAISEQGAGGYTF.

The chain couples TRBV6-5 to TRBJ2-7, with D perhaps matching TRBD2 (6 bases). The ends were cut back, 4 bases at V and 5 bases at J, with 9 bases in the middle. This CDR3 is built from 12 residues. Germline assignment: CDR1 MNHEY and CDR2 SVGAGI. The CDR3 loop is CASSSGVDEQYF. CDR3 nucleotides: TGTGCCAGCAGTTCGGGGGTCGACGAGCAGTACTTC.

This chain uses TRBV7-2 with TRBJ2-1; 7 nucleotides match TRBD2. CDR3 length: 16 amino acids. CDR1 and CDR2 from the germline V gene are SGHTA and FQGNSA. Losses at the gene ends were 2 bases for V and 8 bases for J; bases not matched to a gene: 12. CDR3 bases: TGTGCCAGCAGCTTACGCGGCGGGAGATTTAGAGATGAGCAGTTCTTC. Translation gives CASSLRGGRFRDEQFF.

V usage is TRBV7-2 and J usage is TRBJ2-7; 8 nucleotides match TRBD1. CDR3 size: 14 residues. Germline values: CDR1 SGHTA, CDR2 FQGNSA. V lost 1 base to trimming and J lost 4 bases; unmatched junction nucleotides: 3. The CDR3 coding sequence is TGTGCCAGCAGCTTAGTGGACAGGGAGTACGAGCAGTACTTC. It translates to CASSLVDREYEQYF.

V gene TRBV2 combines with J gene TRBJ2-6; TRBD2 is a possible D gene (5 bases). Germline V CDR1 and CDR2: SNHLY, FYNNEI. CDR3 length: 15 amino acids. V gave up 5 bases and J gave up 2 bases, with 10 bases separating them. The CDR3 DNA is TGTGCCAGCAGTACTAATAGCGCTGGGGCCAACGTCCTGACTTTC. Translating it yields CASSTNSAGANVLTF.

The chain links TRBV2 to TRBJ2-7, with TRBD2 as a possible D gene (6 bases). V was clipped by 5 bases and J by 2 bases, with 10 bases between them. The CDR3 has 13 residues. Germline V gene lookup returns CDR1 SNHLY and CDR2 FYNNEI. In DNA form, the CDR3 reads TGTGCCAGCAGTAAGGAGGGAACCTACGAGCAGTACTTC. Translating it yields CASSKEGTYEQYF.

This clone has only one observation. V usage is TRBV4-3 and J usage is TRBJ2-1; 8 nucleotides align to TRBD1. CDR3 size: 17 residues. Trimming cost V 0 bases and J 7 bases; bases outside gene matches: 11. From germline, CDR1 is LGHNA and CDR2 YSLEER. The CDR3 DNA sequence: TGCGCCAGCAGCCAAGATCACGCGACAGGGGTTCGGAATGAGCAGTTCTTC. Its protein product is CASSQDHATGVRNEQFF.

V gene TRBV2 combines with J gene TRBJ1-1, with D possibly being TRBD1 (5 bases). The CDR3 is 12 amino acids. Between the trimmed V and J ends, which lost 6 bases and 10 bases, there was a span of 15 bases. Germline V lookup: CDR1 SNHLY, CDR2 FYNNEI. The CDR3 spells CASRGQGIGAFF. CDR3 in DNA: TGTGCCAGCAGGGGTCAGGGTATTGGAGCTTTCTTT.

This clone was recorded once. The chain employs TRBV6-5 and TRBJ1-2, with D uncertain. The germline gives CDR1 MNHEY, CDR2 SVGAGI. The CDR3 spans 13 residues. Trimming stripped 6 bases from V and 4 bases from J, with 12 bases between. The CDR3 DNA is TGTGCCAGCAGCCCTAGACCCCTCTATGGCTACACCTTC. It specifies CASSPRPLYGYTF.

The rearrangement links TRBV7-2 to TRBJ1-4; D is unclear. Germline CDR1 SGHTA, CDR2 FQGNSA. This CDR3 is 14 amino acids long. The V gene lost 1 base and the J gene lost 10 bases, with 13 bases spanning the gap. For the CDR3, the DNA is TGTGCCAGCAGCTTAGTAACCCCGACGGGAAAACTGTTTTTT. Translated: CASSLVTPTGKLFF.

The V gene is TRBV19, the J gene TRBJ2-3, with TRBD2 matching over 10 bases. In germline, CDR1 is LNHDA, CDR2 SQIVND (reference sequence). V shed 8 bases, J shed 6 bases, and the junction held 5 bases outside the gene matches. The CDR3 spans 13 residues. The CDR3: CASGASGSDTQYF. CDR3 sequence (DNA): TGTGCCAGTGGGGCTAGCGGGAGTGATACGCAGTATTTT. Using reference TRBV19 and TRBJ2-3 for the parts outside the CDR3, the full variable domain is DGGITQSPKYLFRKEGQNVTLSCEQNLNHDAMYWYRQDPGQGLRLIYYSQIVNDFQKGDIAEGYSVSREKKESFPLTVTSAQKNPTAFYLCASGASGSDTQYFGPGTRLTVL.

The rearrangement uses TRBV28 and TRBJ2-6; 9 bases are a match to TRBD1. Germline CDR1 MDHEN, CDR2 SYDVKM. CDR3 length equals 17 residues. Unmatched junction bases numbered 10, after V lost 9 bases and J lost 1 base. The CDR3 here is CASYTGTGFSGANVLTF. Here the CDR3 DNA reads TGTGCCAGTTACACCGGGACAGGGTTTTCTGGGGCCAACGTCCTGACTTTC.

J is TRBJ2-2 and V is TRBV11-2; possible D gene TRBD1, 6 bases. The V end was cut by 3 bases, the J end by 5 bases, with 7 bases between. Germline V gives CDR1 SGHAT, CDR2 FQNNGV. The CDR3 contains 13 residues. The CDR3 protein is CASSFTGTGELFF. As DNA, the CDR3 is TGTGCCAGCAGCTTCACAGGGACCGGGGAGCTGTTTTTT.

The DNA for the CDR3 is TGTGCCAGCAGTGACGGTGGACTGATCACAGATACGCAGTATTTT. It is translated as CASSDGGLITDTQYF. The rearrangement joins TRBV25-1 to TRBJ2-3; D is perhaps TRBD2 (5 bases). The V gene lost 3 bases and the J gene lost 2 bases, with 12 bases spanning the gap. The CDR3 has 15 amino acids. Germline V gene sequence: CDR1 MGHDK, CDR2 SYGVNS.

This clone was recorded a few times. The V and J genes are TRBV10-1 and TRBJ1-1; weak D call: TRBD1 (5 bases). Trimming stripped 4 bases from V and 3 bases from J, with 12 bases between. This CDR3 comprises 14 residues. Germline lookup yields CDR1 WNHNN and CDR2 SYGVQD (reference sequence). This chain's CDR3 is CASSGQHGDTEAFF. CDR3 nucleotides: TGCGCCAGCAGTGGACAGCACGGCGACACTGAAGCTTTCTTT.

This sequence joins TRBV4-2 and TRBJ2-1, with 10 positions matching TRBD2. CDR3 length equals 16 residues. With V trimmed by 1 base and J by 4 bases, 4 bases remained unmatched. CDR1 is LGHNA and CDR2 is YNFKEQ in the germline V gene. In nucleotides, the CDR3 is TGTGCCAGCAGCCAAGGGAGCGGGAGGGATTACAATGAGCAGTTCTTC. The encoded protein is CASSQGSGRDYNEQFF.

V gene TRBV6-1 combines with J gene TRBJ2-6, with a weak D call TRBD1 (6 bases). V was clipped by 4 bases and J by 0 bases, with 10 bases between them. The CDR3 is 16 amino acids. Germline V gene data show CDR1 as MNHNS and CDR2 as SASEGT. The CDR3 protein is CASSGHRASGANVLTF. CDR3 nucleotide sequence: TGTGCCAGCAGTGGCCACAGGGCCTCTGGGGCCAACGTCCTGACTTTC.

V is TRBV21-1 and J is TRBJ2-7; TRBD2 is the table's D call, not checked against the DNA. TRBV21-1 has pseudogene status. This CDR3 is 17 amino acids long. The CDR3 bases are TGTGCCAGCAGCAAGCAGCGCGTAGAAAAAATCTCCTACGAGCAGTACTTC. Its protein product is CASSKQRVEKISYEQYF.